A single sample is the source of the 3 T cell receptor beta chains below, sequenced in a study of CD8 T cell repertoires and HIV-1 epitope variants. The protocol was immunoSEQ multiplex PCR, while the TCRdb copy is restricted to in-frame clones and leaves out a portion. The sample includes around 5,400 clones, around 63% of them seen just once. These receptors' targets are unknown. The sequenced sample consisted of cultured CD8+ T cells derived from PBMCs. These receptors originate from a male donor with HIV.

This clone was observed a single time. The chain recombines TRBV7-9 with TRBJ2-5, with D possibly being TRBD1 (6 bases). V lost 0 bases to trimming and J lost 1 base, with 15 bases between them. The CDR3 totals 17 residues. Germline CDR1 SEHNR, CDR2 FQNEAQ (reference sequence). This CDR3 is CASSLAGGDRFQETQYF. The DNA for the CDR3 is TGTGCCAGCAGCTTAGCAGGGGGTGACAGGTTCCAAGAGACCCAGTACTTC. Based on the CDR3 plus reference TRBV7-9 and TRBJ2-5, the full variable domain is DTGVSQNPRHKITKRGQNVTFRCDPISEHNRLYWYRQTLGQGPEFLTYFQNEAQLEKSRLLSDRFSAERPKGSFSTLEIQRTEQGDSAMYLCASSLAGGDRFQETQYFGPGTRLLVL.

In DNA, the CDR3 is TGTGCCAGCAGTCTCCTCGCCGGGACTAGCGGGAGGGGGGCCTACAATGAGCAGTTCTTC. Translation gives CASSLLAGTSGRGAYNEQFF. The V and J genes are TRBV28 and TRBJ2-1; 16 bases are a match to TRBD2. V shed 5 bases, J shed 2 bases, and the junction held 12 bases outside the gene matches. CDR3 length equals 20 residues. Germline values: CDR1 MDHEN, CDR2 SYDVKM.

This sequence joins TRBV5-1 and TRBJ2-2; D is uncertain. Germline-derived CDR1 and CDR2 are SGHRS and YFSETQ. V dropped 1 base and J dropped 7 bases, with 11 bases sitting between them. The CDR3 loop spans 14 amino acids. CDR3 residues: CASSLWADGGELFF. The CDR3 coding sequence is TGCGCCAGCAGCTTGTGGGCAGACGGCGGGGAGCTGTTTTTT. Full variable domain (outside the CDR3, taken from reference TRBV5-1 and TRBJ2-2): KAGVTQTPRYLIKTRGQQVTLSCSPISGHRSVSWYQQTPGQGLQFLFEYFSETQRNKGNFPGRFSGRQFSNSRSEMNVSTLELGDSALYLCASSLWADGGELFFGEGSRLTVL.